Shown below are 12 T cell receptor beta chains from a single sample sequenced in a study of Graves' ophthalmopathy and Graves' hyperthyroidism. RNA transcripts yielded amplified TCR beta CDR3 regions. After a first-round RT-PCR with HTBI primers, a second-round multiplex PCR was run. TCRdb itself ran the multiplex PCR reads through MiXCR, one entry per CDR3 protein. The sample lists just over 600,000 distinct CDR3 sequences, about 24% occurring once. Source material: peripheral blood. These receptors all come from a woman in her late teens or twenties with stable Graves' hyperthyroidism. Some clones in this sample may be carry-over from other donors' samples.

The CDR3 reads CATSPGGLNTEAFF. The CDR3 coding sequence is TGTGCCACCAGTCCCGGGGGCCTGAACACTGAAGCTTTCTTT. V usage is TRBV24-1 and J usage is TRBJ1-1; possible D gene TRBD1, 6 bases. CDR1 and CDR2 (germline): KGHDR, SFDVKD. With 6 bases removed from V and 0 bases from J, the gap between germline ends came to 10 bases. This CDR3 is built from 14 residues.

The chain combines TRBV29-1 with TRBJ1-1; D uncertain. The CDR3 extends over 13 amino acids. V gave up 4 bases and J gave up 0 bases, with 9 bases separating them. The germline gives CDR1 SQVTM, CDR2 ANQGSEA. CDR3: CSVGRNVNTEAFF. Written as DNA, the CDR3 is TGCAGCGTTGGCAGGAATGTGAACACTGAAGCTTTCTTT.

Many counts were recorded for this clonotype. This sequence joins TRBV6-1 and TRBJ1-2, with 8 bases lining up with TRBD1. CDR1 is MNHNS and CDR2 is SASEGT in the germline V gene. Trimming removed 3 bases from V and 7 bases from J; junction bases left unmatched: 10. The length of the CDR3 is 15 residues. The CDR3 DNA sequence: TGTGCCAGCAGTGAGGATCCAGGGGGCGCGAGTGGCTACACCTTC. Translating gives CASSEDPGGASGYTF.

This clonotype was detected a few times. This rearrangement joins TRBV25-1 to TRBJ2-2, with 9 bases fitting TRBD2. CDR3 length: 14 residues. CDR1 is MGHDK and CDR2 is SYGVNS in the germline V gene. J lost 5 bases, V lost 8 bases, and 6 bases had no gene match. The CDR3 DNA sequence: TGTGCCAGCGCGGGAGGGGGCGAAACCGGGGAGCTGTTTTTT. It is translated as CASAGGGETGELFF. Supplemented by reference TRBV25-1 and TRBJ2-2, the full variable domain reads EADIYQTPRYLVIGTGKKITLECSQTMGHDKMYWYQQDPGMELHLIHYSYGVNSTEKGDLSSESTVSRIRTEHFPLTLESARPSHTSQYLCASAGGGETGELFFGEGSRLTVL.

This clonotype has a count of ten or more. CDR3 bases: TGTGCCATCAGTGGAGGACTCCAGAACACTGAAGCTTTCTTT. This gives the protein CAISGGLQNTEAFF. The chain combines TRBV10-3 with TRBJ1-1; D is uncertain. The CDR3 runs 14 residues. Deletions cut 4 bases from V and 1 base from J, with 10 bases between. In germline, CDR1 is ENHRY, CDR2 SYGVKD.

This clonotype was seen repeatedly, ten times or more. The chain joins TRBV12-3 or TRBV12-4 to TRBJ1-2; possible D gene TRBD1, 6 bases. The V end was cut by 7 bases, the J end by 0 bases, with 12 bases between. This CDR3 is built from 14 residues. This CDR3 reads CASKTTGANYGYTF. CDR3 bases: TGTGCCAGCAAGACGACAGGCGCTAACTATGGCTACACCTTC.

There are a few counts of this clonotype. V usage is TRBV18 and J usage is TRBJ1-2, with D hard to call. Germline assignment: CDR1 KGHSH and CDR2 LQKENI. CDR3 size: 13 residues. V shed 4 bases and J shed 8 bases, with 14 bases lying between them. The CDR3 protein is CASSLKSTDGYTF. The CDR3 nucleotides are TGTGCCAGCTCACTAAAAAGTACCGACGGCTACACCTTC.

There are many counts of this clonotype. This chain links TRBV9 with TRBJ2-5; no reliable D call. Germline CDR1 reads SGDLS; CDR2 reads YYNGEE. V lost 3 bases and J lost 1, with 10 bases in between. CDR3 length: 14 amino acids. CDR3: CASSGGRPQETQYF. The DNA of the CDR3 is TGTGCCAGCAGCGGCGGAAGGCCCCAAGAGACCCAGTACTTC.

This clonotype was seen more than once but under ten times. This chain links TRBV6-1 with TRBJ1-5; D is unresolved. The CDR3 has 15 amino acids. Germline lookup yields CDR1 MNHNS and CDR2 SASEGT. V was pared by 5 bases and J by 0 bases, with 11 bases between. The CDR3 reads CASSPNYSSNQPQHF. The CDR3 DNA follows: TGTGCCAGCAGTCCCAACTACAGTAGCAATCAGCCCCAGCATTTT.

This clonotype was seen repeatedly, ten times or more. The CDR3 coding sequence is TGCAGTGCAACAGGTCCTACCTACGAGCAGTACTTC. It is translated as CSATGPTYEQYF. The chain uses TRBV20-1 and TRBJ2-7; TRBD1 might be the D (5 bases). CDR3 length: 12 residues. V was shortened by 6 bases and J by 2 bases, with 11 bases between the two germline ends. The germline V gene encodes CDR1 DFQATT and CDR2 SNEGSKA (reference sequence).

The chain combines TRBV25-1 with TRBJ1-2; no reliable D call. The CDR3 loop spans 16 amino acids. Germline loops: CDR1 MGHDK, CDR2 SYGVNS. Trimming shortened V by 7 bases and J by 7 bases, and 25 bases separated the two germline ends. The CDR3 here is CASTVWWRSRFCGYTF. CDR3 nucleotides: TGTGCCAGCACCGTCTGGTGGCGATCCCGGTTTTGTGGCTACACCTTC.

The rearrangement joins TRBV5-1 to TRBJ1-6, with a weak D call TRBD1 (5 bases). The germline gives CDR1 SGHRS, CDR2 YFSETQ. V lost 3 bases to trimming and J lost 5 bases, with 24 bases between them. This CDR3 is 19 amino acids long. CDR3 sequence reads: CASSSDPRGAHRNNSPLHF. In DNA, the CDR3 is TGCGCCAGCAGCTCGGACCCCCGTGGGGCCCACAGAAATAATTCACCCCTCCACTTT.